These T cell receptor beta chains were read from a single sample in a study of lymphopenia after photon versus proton radiotherapy. Sequencing was performed with immunoSEQ multiplex PCR; in TCRdb, only in-frame clones are kept and a portion is missing. The table includes 53,000 or so clones, over 70% detected once. Sample: peripheral blood, taken from a patient treated with photon-based radiotherapy. These receptor sequences come from a middle-aged man with gastric cancer. Both conserved end residues are part of each CDR3. A D gene is named only where the DNA matches it firmly. Part of the rows lack a size; the others show once, few, many or a class for expanded clones.

V gene	D gene	clone size	J gene	CDR3 protein	CDR3 DNA
TRBV2	TRBD1	.	TRBJ1-5	CASRRTGDQPQHF	TGTGCCAGCAGACGGACAGGGGATCAGCCCCAGCATTTT
TRBV6-5	TRBD1	.	TRBJ1-2	CASSYDRGFSYGYTF	TGTGCCAGCAGTTACGACAGGGGTTTTAGCTATGGCTACACCTTC
TRBV2	.	once	TRBJ2-7	CASSGDHYEQYF	TGTGCCAGCAGTGGGGACCACTACGAGCAGTACTTC
TRBV5-6	.	.	TRBJ1-4	CASSLDAGGEKLFF	TGTGCCAGCAGCTTGGACGCAGGTGGTGAAAAACTGTTTTTT
TRBV27	TRBD1	.	TRBJ1-1	CASSPLDRGSEAFF	TGTGCCAGCAGTCCATTGGACAGGGGCTCTGAAGCTTTCTTT
TRBV5-6	.	.	TRBJ2-7	CASSLFPAWGSSYEQYF	TGTGCCAGCAGCTTGTTCCCCGCCTGGGGAAGCTCCTACGAGCAGTACTTC
TRBV19	TRBD1	.	TRBJ1-5	CASSTPGQGDRQPQHF	TGTGCCAGTAGTACCCCCGGACAGGGAGATCGGCAGCCCCAGCATTTT
TRBV5-1	.	once	TRBJ1-4	CASSLTGATNEKLFF	TGCGCCAGCAGCTTAACAGGTGCAACTAATGAAAAACTGTTTTTT
TRBV6-1	.	.	TRBJ1-5	CASSEEGLSNQPQHF	TGTGCCAGCAGTGAAGAGGGTTTGAGCAATCAGCCCCAGCATTTT
TRBV28	TRBD1	.	TRBJ2-7	CASSPGRQGNTYEQYF	TGTGCCAGCAGCCCTGGGAGACAGGGGAACACGTACGAGCAGTACTTC
TRBV11-2	TRBD1	.	TRBJ2-1	CASSLEGQGRNEQFF	TGTGCCAGCAGCTTAGAGGGACAGGGGCGAAATGAGCAGTTCTTC
TRBV9	.	.	TRBJ2-1	CASSVIQNPNEQFF	TGTGCCAGCAGCGTTATCCAGAATCCTAATGAGCAGTTCTTC
TRBV5-4	TRBD1	.	TRBJ2-5	CASSSDRGETQYF	TGTGCCAGCAGCTCTGACAGGGGGGAGACCCAGTACTTC
TRBV15	.	.	TRBJ2-2	CATSRDSKGELFF	TGTGCCACCAGCAGAGATAGTAAGGGGGAGCTGTTTTTT
TRBV27	.	.	TRBJ2-7	CASMISPPEGARNEQYF	TGTGCCAGCATGATATCCCCACCGGAGGGGGCGAGAAACGAGCAGTACTTC
TRBV2	.	.	TRBJ2-4	CASRGGLAKNIQYF	TGTGCCAGCAGGGGAGGACTAGCCAAAAACATTCAGTACTTC
TRBV19	.	many	TRBJ1-2	CASSIVDGSGYTF	TGTGCCAGTAGTATAGTCGACGGATCCGGCTACACCTTC
TRBV4-1	.	.	TRBJ2-3	CASSRPAGDTQYF	TGCGCCAGCAGCCGTCCAGCCGGAGATACGCAGTATTTT
TRBV19	.	.	TRBJ1-1	CATVRGSGEAFF	TGTGCCACAGTCAGGGGATCAGGTGAAGCTTTCTTT
TRBV15	.	.	TRBJ2-5	CATSMKRGGGETQYF	TGTGCCACCAGCATGAAGAGAGGAGGAGGGGAGACCCAGTACTTC
TRBV19	TRBD1	.	TRBJ2-7	CASKKTDRVYEQYF	TGTGCCAGTAAAAAAACGGACAGGGTCTACGAGCAGTACTTC
TRBV18	.	.	TRBJ1-1	CASSPRRGQYTEAFF	TGTGCCAGCTCACCACGGAGAGGGCAGTACACTGAAGCTTTCTTT
TRBV10-3	.	once	TRBJ1-1	CAISDGANTEAFF	TGTGCCATCAGTGACGGCGCGAACACTGAAGCTTTCTTT
TRBV10-3	.	.	TRBJ1-2	CAISAPESNYGYTF	TGTGCCATCAGTGCGCCGGAATCTAACTATGGCTACACCTTC
TRBV27	TRBD2	.	TRBJ2-5	CASSPGTSGTGTQYF	TGTGCCAGCAGTCCCGGGACTAGCGGAACGGGGACCCAGTACTTC
TRBV7-6	TRBD1	.	TRBJ2-3	CASSLAPTGVSDTQYF	TGTGCCAGCAGCTTAGCTCCGACAGGGGTCTCAGATACGCAGTATTTT
TRBV28	TRBD2	.	TRBJ2-7	CASRPGLAGVYEQYF	TGTGCCAGCAGGCCGGGACTAGCGGGAGTCTACGAGCAGTACTTC
TRBV7-9	.	.	TRBJ1-4	CASSQGATNEKLFF	TGTGCCAGCAGCCAGGGAGCAACTAATGAAAAACTGTTTTTT
TRBV2	.	.	TRBJ1-2	CASRLYGYTF	TGTGCCAGCAGACTCTATGGCTACACCTTC
TRBV4-2	TRBD2	.	TRBJ2-5	CASSQGLADRGVETQYF	TGTGCCAGCAGCCAAGGGCTAGCGGACCGAGGGGTAGAGACCCAGTACTTC
TRBV6-6	.	.	TRBJ2-1	CASSSTVPLYNEQFF	TGTGCCAGCAGTTCGACAGTCCCTCTCTACAATGAGCAGTTCTTC
TRBV20-1	.	.	TRBJ2-1	CSAGLNEQFF	TGCAGTGCTGGCCTCAATGAGCAGTTCTTC
TRBV13	TRBD1	.	TRBJ2-2	CASSQWDRANTGELFF	TGTGCCAGCAGCCAATGGGACAGGGCGAACACCGGGGAGCTGTTTTTT
TRBV28	.	.	TRBJ2-2	CASSHTVRLMGTGELFF	TGTGCCAGCAGTCACACGGTCCGGCTAATGGGCACCGGGGAGCTGTTTTTT
TRBV7-6	.	.	TRBJ2-7	CASSFVREGEQYF	TGTGCCAGCAGCTTTGTCAGGGAAGGCGAGCAGTACTTC
TRBV18	.	.	TRBJ2-5	CASSLYTWEKTQYF	TGTGCCAGCTCACTATACACTTGGGAGAAGACCCAGTACTTC
TRBV7-9	.	.	TRBJ2-7	CASSYQVDLSYEQYF	TGTGCCAGCAGCTATCAGGTTGACTTATCCTACGAGCAGTACTTC
TRBV7-2	.	once	TRBJ1-2	CASSSTGPYGYTF	TGTGCCAGCAGCTCGACAGGACCCTATGGCTACACCTTC
TRBV18	.	.	TRBJ1-1	CASSPQDGAEAFF	TGTGCCAGCTCACCACAGGACGGAGCTGAAGCTTTCTTT
TRBV5-1	.	few	TRBJ2-7	CASSLGHRDSTYEQYF	TGCGCCAGCAGCTTGGGGCACCGGGACTCCACCTACGAGCAGTACTTC
TRBV6-1	.	.	TRBJ1-5	CASSEQGAGGQPQHF	TGTGCCAGCAGTGAGCAGGGCGCGGGTGGTCAGCCCCAGCATTTT
TRBV9	.	.	TRBJ2-1	CASSVVGSGYNEQFF	TGTGCCAGCAGCGTAGTTGGTAGCGGATACAATGAGCAGTTCTTC
TRBV27	TRBD1	.	TRBJ1-4	CASSPRQGTTNEKLFF	TGTGCCAGCAGTCCTCGACAGGGTACAACTAATGAAAAACTGTTTTTT
TRBV9	.	.	TRBJ2-3	CASSVGIAGGSTDTQYF	TGTGCCAGCAGCGTAGGCATCGCGGGTGGGAGCACAGATACGCAGTATTTT
TRBV9	.	few	TRBJ1-1	CASSAQKAHPEDTEAFF	TGTGCCAGCAGCGCGCAAAAGGCCCACCCGGAGGACACTGAAGCTTTCTTT
TRBV2	TRBD2	.	TRBJ2-3	CASRTSDWDTQYF	TGTGCCAGCAGGACTAGCGATTGGGATACGCAGTATTTT
TRBV4-2	.	few	TRBJ2-7	CASSQVGQSSYEQYF	TGTGCCAGCAGCCAAGTAGGCCAGTCGTCCTACGAGCAGTACTTC
TRBV5-6	TRBD2	.	TRBJ2-3	CASSLERGSTDTQYF	TGTGCCAGCAGCTTGGAGCGGGGAAGCACAGATACGCAGTATTTT
TRBV19	.	.	TRBJ2-2	CASIDRGGSGELFF	TGTGCCAGTATCGACAGGGGAGGGTCCGGGGAGCTGTTTTTT
TRBV5-6	TRBD2	.	TRBJ2-5	CASSFRTSGREDQETQYF	TGTGCCAGCAGCTTCAGGACTAGCGGGAGGGAGGACCAAGAGACCCAGTACTTC
TRBV27	TRBD1	.	TRBJ2-7	CASSKQIGTGTYEQYF	TGTGCCAGCAGTAAACAAATCGGGACAGGGACCTACGAGCAGTACTTC
TRBV5-6	TRBD1	.	TRBJ2-7	CASSRDRGVYEQYF	TGTGCCAGCAGCCGGGACAGGGGTGTTTACGAGCAGTACTTC
TRBV5-1	TRBD2	.	TRBJ2-2	CASSLLAGNTGELFF	TGCGCCAGCAGCTTACTAGCGGGGAACACCGGGGAGCTGTTTTTT